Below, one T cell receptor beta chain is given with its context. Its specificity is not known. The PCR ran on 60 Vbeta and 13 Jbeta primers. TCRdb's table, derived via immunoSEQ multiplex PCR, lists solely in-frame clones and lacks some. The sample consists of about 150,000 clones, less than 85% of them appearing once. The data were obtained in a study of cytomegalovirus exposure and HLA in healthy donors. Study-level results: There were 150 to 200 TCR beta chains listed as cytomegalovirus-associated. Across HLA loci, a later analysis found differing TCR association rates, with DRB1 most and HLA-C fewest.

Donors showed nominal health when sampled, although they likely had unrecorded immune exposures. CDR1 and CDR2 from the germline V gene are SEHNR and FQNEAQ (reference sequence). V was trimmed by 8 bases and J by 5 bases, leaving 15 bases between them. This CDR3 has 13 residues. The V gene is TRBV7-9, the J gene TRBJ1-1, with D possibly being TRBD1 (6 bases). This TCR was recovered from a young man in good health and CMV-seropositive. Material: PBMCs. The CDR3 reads CASWQGRGTEAFF. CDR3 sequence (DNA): TGTGCCAGCTGGCAGGGCAGGGGAACTGAAGCTTTCTTT.